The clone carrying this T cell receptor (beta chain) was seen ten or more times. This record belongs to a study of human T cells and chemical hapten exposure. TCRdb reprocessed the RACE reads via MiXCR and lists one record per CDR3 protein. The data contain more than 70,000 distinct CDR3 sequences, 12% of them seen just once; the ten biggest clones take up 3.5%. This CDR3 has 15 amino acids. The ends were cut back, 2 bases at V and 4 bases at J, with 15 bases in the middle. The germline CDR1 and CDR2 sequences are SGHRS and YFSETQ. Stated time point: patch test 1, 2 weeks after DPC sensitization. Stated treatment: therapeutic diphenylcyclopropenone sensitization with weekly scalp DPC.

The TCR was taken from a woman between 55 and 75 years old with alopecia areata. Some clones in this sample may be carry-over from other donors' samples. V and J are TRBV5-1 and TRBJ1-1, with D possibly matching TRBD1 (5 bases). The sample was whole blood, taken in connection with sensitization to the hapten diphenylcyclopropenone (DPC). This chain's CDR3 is CASSFYSGTRTEAFF. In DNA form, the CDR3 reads TGCGCCAGCAGCTTCTACTCCGGGACGCGCACTGAAGCTTTCTTT.